This T cell receptor beta chain was recorded in a study of Graves' ophthalmopathy and Graves' hyperthyroidism. The PBMC fraction was derived from less than 11 ml of fresh peripheral blood. Amplified material comprised TCR beta CDR3 regions derived from RNA transcripts. The workflow started with a first-round RT-PCR run with HTBI primers and then moved on to a second-round multiplex PCR. TCRdb processed the multiplex PCR reads anew with MiXCR; each CDR3 protein has one entry. In the table there are hundreds of thousands of distinct CDR3 sequences, 20% to 25% of which are singletons. In its sample, this clonotype was seen a few times. The CDR3 extends over 15 amino acids. Trimming took 2 bases from V and 4 from J; bases not matched to a gene: 7. Germline lookup yields CDR1 SGHTA and CDR2 FQGNSA.

Sequencing input: peripheral blood. This receptor was identified in a woman aged 18-29 years with stable Graves' hyperthyroidism. V usage is TRBV7-2 and J usage is TRBJ1-1; TRBD1 aligns across 7 bases. The CDR3 nucleotides are TGTGCCAGCAGCTTATTCAAGGGGGCGGGCACTGAAGCTTTCTTT. Protein sequence: CASSLFKGAGTEAFF.